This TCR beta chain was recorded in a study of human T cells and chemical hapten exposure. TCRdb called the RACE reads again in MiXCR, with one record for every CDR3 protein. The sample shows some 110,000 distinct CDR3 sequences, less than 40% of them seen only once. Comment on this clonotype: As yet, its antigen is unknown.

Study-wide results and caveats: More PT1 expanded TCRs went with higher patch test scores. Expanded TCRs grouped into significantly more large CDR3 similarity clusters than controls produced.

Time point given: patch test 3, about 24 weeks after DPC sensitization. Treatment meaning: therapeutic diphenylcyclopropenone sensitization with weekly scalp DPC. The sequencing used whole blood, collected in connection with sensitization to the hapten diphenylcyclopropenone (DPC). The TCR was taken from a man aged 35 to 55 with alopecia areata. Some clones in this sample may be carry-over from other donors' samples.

For the CDR3, the DNA is TGTGACCCGGGCCATCGCCCGAGAGAACGCTACGAGCAGTACTTC. It codes for CDPGHRPRERYEQYF. This rearrangement joins TRBV6-2 or TRBV6-3 to TRBJ2-7; D not certain. This CDR3 has 15 amino acids. Germline V gene data show CDR1 as MNHEY and CDR2 as SVGEGT.